A selection of T cell receptor beta chains follows, all from one sample in a study of tumor-infiltrating lymphocytes in oesophageal squamous cell carcinoma. TCRdb independently ran MiXCR on the PCR reads; one entry per CDR3 protein. This sample carries 5,500 to 6,500 distinct CDR3 sequences, approximately 14% of them seen once, and the ten largest clones take approximately 17%. Material for sequencing was esophageal tumor tissue. These receptors all come from a male donor with esophageal squamous cell carcinoma. Both conserved end residues are part of each CDR3. Fields, in order: J gene, D gene, V gene, clone size, CDR3 DNA, CDR3 protein. A D gene is named only where the DNA matches it firmly. Size values are once, few and many counts, or a class for expanded clones, and some rows have none.

J gene: TRBJ2-7; D gene: NA; V gene: TRBV7-2; clone size: medium-sized; CDR3 DNA: TGTGCCAGCAGCCCAGATCGAGGGTATGAGCAGTACTTC; CDR3 protein: CASSPDRGYEQYF
J gene: TRBJ2-7; D gene: NA; V gene: TRBV3-1; clone size: NA; CDR3 DNA: TGTGCCAGCAGCCAAGCGATCAGGGGAAGCGAGCAGTACTTC; CDR3 protein: CASSQAIRGSEQYF
J gene: TRBJ1-2; D gene: TRBD1; V gene: TRBV29-1; clone size: NA; CDR3 DNA: TGCAGCGCCCCGGGACAGATCGGTGGCTACACCTTC; CDR3 protein: CSAPGQIGGYTF
J gene: TRBJ1-1; D gene: TRBD1; V gene: TRBV24-1; clone size: many; CDR3 DNA: TGTGCCACCACATCGACAGGGCGGAACACTGAAGCTTTCTTT; CDR3 protein: CATTSTGRNTEAFF
J gene: TRBJ2-5; D gene: NA; V gene: TRBV24-1; clone size: many; CDR3 DNA: TGTGCCACCAGTGATTTGAAGGGAGATGAGACCCAGTACTTC; CDR3 protein: CATSDLKGDETQYF
J gene: TRBJ2-7; D gene: TRBD1; V gene: TRBV18; clone size: many; CDR3 DNA: TGTGCCAGCTCACCACCCGCCAGGGGGTCCTACGAGCAGTACTTC; CDR3 protein: CASSPPARGSYEQYF
J gene: TRBJ2-1; D gene: NA; V gene: TRBV7-8; clone size: NA; CDR3 DNA: TGTGCCAGCAGCTTATTCCAGGGTCCGAGCTCCTACAATGAGCAGTTCTTC; CDR3 protein: CASSLFQGPSSYNEQFF
J gene: TRBJ2-7; D gene: TRBD2; V gene: TRBV5-1; clone size: few; CDR3 DNA: TGCGCCAGCACGAGGGAACCAGCGGGGGGTGTCGGGCAGTACTTC; CDR3 protein: CASTREPAGGVGQYF
J gene: TRBJ2-7; D gene: TRBD1; V gene: TRBV6-6; clone size: many; CDR3 DNA: TGTGCCAGCACTTACCAGACCGGGACAGGACCCTACGAGCAGTACTTC; CDR3 protein: CASTYQTGTGPYEQYF
J gene: TRBJ2-1; D gene: NA; V gene: TRBV7-2; clone size: few; CDR3 DNA: TGTGCCAGCAGCTTAGGAGCCAAGACTAGGGCAAACACCGGGGAGCTGTACTTC; CDR3 protein: CASSLGAKTRANTGELYF
J gene: TRBJ1-6; D gene: NA; V gene: TRBV7-6; clone size: many; CDR3 DNA: TGTGCCAGCAGCTCGGACGGGTATAATTCACCCCTCCACTTT; CDR3 protein: CASSSDGYNSPLHF
J gene: TRBJ1-1; D gene: TRBD1; V gene: TRBV5-8; clone size: NA; CDR3 DNA: TGTGCCAGCAGTCTATTCAACAGGGGGAACACTGAAGCTTTCTTT; CDR3 protein: CASSLFNRGNTEAFF
J gene: TRBJ2-7; D gene: TRBD1; V gene: TRBV12-3/TRBV12-4; clone size: many; CDR3 DNA: TGTGCCAGCAGCAAACCGGGACAGGGACGTCACGAGCAGTACTTC; CDR3 protein: CASSKPGQGRHEQYF
J gene: TRBJ2-5; D gene: NA; V gene: TRBV19; clone size: many; CDR3 DNA: TGTGCCAGTAGTCCCATAGGCGAGACCCAGTACTTC; CDR3 protein: CASSPIGETQYF
J gene: TRBJ1-2; D gene: TRBD1; V gene: TRBV28; clone size: many; CDR3 DNA: TGTGCCAGCAGAGTAACAGGGGCTAACTATGGCTACACCTTC; CDR3 protein: CASRVTGANYGYTF
J gene: TRBJ2-1; D gene: TRBD2; V gene: TRBV12-3/TRBV12-4; clone size: NA; CDR3 DNA: TGTGCCAGCAGTTGGGGTAGCGGGGGCGTGGGCGATGGGCAGTGCTTC; CDR3 protein: CASSWGSGGVGDGQCF
J gene: TRBJ2-7; D gene: TRBD2; V gene: TRBV12-3/TRBV12-4; clone size: many; CDR3 DNA: TGTGCCAGCAGTTTAGACGGGGGGGCCTCCTACGAGCAGTACTTC; CDR3 protein: CASSLDGGASYEQYF
J gene: TRBJ2-4; D gene: NA; V gene: TRBV10-3; clone size: medium-sized; CDR3 DNA: TGTGCCATCAGTGAGTCGGGGGGAGGCATTCAGTACTTC; CDR3 protein: CAISESGGGIQYF
J gene: TRBJ2-1; D gene: NA; V gene: TRBV9; clone size: once; CDR3 DNA: TGTGCCAGCAGCGTAACAGGGAGCTCCTACGAGCAGTTCTTC; CDR3 protein: CASSVTGSSYEQFF
J gene: TRBJ1-2; D gene: NA; V gene: TRBV10-3; clone size: many; CDR3 DNA: TGTGCCATCAGTGAAGGACTGGAAGGCTATGGCTACACCTTC; CDR3 protein: CAISEGLEGYGYTF
J gene: TRBJ2-2; D gene: NA; V gene: TRBV6-1; clone size: many; CDR3 DNA: TGTGCCAGCAAAGAGGGGCGGGGGGAGCTGTTTTTT; CDR3 protein: CASKEGRGELFF
J gene: TRBJ2-7; D gene: TRBD2; V gene: TRBV10-3; clone size: few; CDR3 DNA: TGTGCCATCAAGGCGACTAGCGGGGTGAATGAGCAGTACTTC; CDR3 protein: CAIKATSGVNEQYF
J gene: TRBJ1-2; D gene: NA; V gene: TRBV5-1; clone size: few; CDR3 DNA: TGCGCCAGCAGTGTCGGCCTCTATGGCTACACCTTC; CDR3 protein: CASSVGLYGYTF
J gene: TRBJ1-2; D gene: NA; V gene: TRBV19; clone size: many; CDR3 DNA: TGTGCCAGTAGTATGTACTCTGGGGAAAGCTACACCTTC; CDR3 protein: CASSMYSGESYTF
J gene: TRBJ2-1; D gene: NA; V gene: TRBV7-2; clone size: NA; CDR3 DNA: TGTGCCAGCAGCTTAGGACCGCCGAGTTACAATGAGCAAGAGTTC; CDR3 protein: CASSLGPPSYNEQEF
J gene: TRBJ1-2; D gene: NA; V gene: TRBV6-1; clone size: many; CDR3 DNA: TGTGCCAGCAGCCCCCGGTTGGGGAATGACTATGGCTACACCTTC; CDR3 protein: CASSPRLGNDYGYTF
J gene: TRBJ1-1; D gene: TRBD1; V gene: TRBV6-1; clone size: many; CDR3 DNA: TGTGCCAGCATTGTGGGACAGGGAGGGAGGCGGACTGAAGCTTTCTTT; CDR3 protein: CASIVGQGGRRTEAFF
J gene: TRBJ1-4; D gene: NA; V gene: TRBV14; clone size: many; CDR3 DNA: TGTGCCAGCAGCCAAACCTCAGGGGCGGGTGAAAAACTGTTTTTT; CDR3 protein: CASSQTSGAGEKLFF
J gene: TRBJ2-1; D gene: NA; V gene: TRBV19; clone size: many; CDR3 DNA: TGTGCCAGTAGTATGGGGGTCTCGAATGACAATGAGCAGTTCTTC; CDR3 protein: CASSMGVSNDNEQFF
J gene: TRBJ2-3; D gene: NA; V gene: TRBV5-8; clone size: many; CDR3 DNA: TGTGCCAGCAGCCCTGGCAGGGGCAATTGGGCAGATACGCAGTATTTT; CDR3 protein: CASSPGRGNWADTQYF
J gene: TRBJ2-7; D gene: NA; V gene: TRBV7-9; clone size: NA; CDR3 DNA: TGTGCCAGCATCTACCAGGGCCAAGAGACCCAGCACTTC; CDR3 protein: CASIYQGQETQHF
J gene: TRBJ1-5; D gene: TRBD1; V gene: TRBV10-3; clone size: NA; CDR3 DNA: TGTGCCATCAGTGTTTCACAGGGGGCTGAGGGCAATCAGCCCCAGCATTTT; CDR3 protein: CAISVSQGAEGNQPQHF
J gene: TRBJ1-1; D gene: NA; V gene: TRBV10-3; clone size: many; CDR3 DNA: TGTGCCATCAGTGAGAATTTGAACACTGAAGCTTTCTTT; CDR3 protein: CAISENLNTEAFF
J gene: TRBJ2-5; D gene: NA; V gene: TRBV6-1; clone size: many; CDR3 DNA: TGTGCCAGCAGTGAAACACTAGCCGTGGAGCAGTACTTC; CDR3 protein: CASSETLAVEQYF
J gene: TRBJ2-5; D gene: TRBD1; V gene: TRBV9; clone size: NA; CDR3 DNA: TGTGCCAGCAGCGTAGAGACAGGGGATTCACCCCTCCACTTC; CDR3 protein: CASSVETGDSPLHF
J gene: TRBJ2-3; D gene: TRBD2; V gene: TRBV24-1; clone size: many; CDR3 DNA: TGTGCCTCATCCCCGGGACTAGCGAGCACAGATACGCAGTATTTT; CDR3 protein: CASSPGLASTDTQYF
J gene: TRBJ2-1; D gene: NA; V gene: TRBV27; clone size: medium-sized; CDR3 DNA: TGTGCCAGCAGTTTATTGGGTGAGCAGTTCTTC; CDR3 protein: CASSLLGEQFF
J gene: TRBJ2-1; D gene: TRBD2; V gene: TRBV5-6; clone size: few; CDR3 DNA: TGTGCCAGCAGCCCGGCGGGAGCCCCGTCGAATGAGCAGTTCTTC; CDR3 protein: CASSPAGAPSNEQFF
J gene: TRBJ2-3; D gene: NA; V gene: TRBV6-1; clone size: medium-sized; CDR3 DNA: TGTGCCAGCAGTGGGGACCGACTTACAGATACGCAGTATTTT; CDR3 protein: CASSGDRLTDTQYF
J gene: TRBJ1-1; D gene: NA; V gene: TRBV5-1; clone size: NA; CDR3 DNA: TGCGCCAGCAGCTTGGCCCAGGGCACTGAAGCTTTCTTT; CDR3 protein: CASSLAQGTEAFF
J gene: TRBJ1-2; D gene: NA; V gene: TRBV11-3; clone size: medium-sized; CDR3 DNA: TGTGCCAGCAGCCTCTCCCATCGGAATGGCTACACCTTC; CDR3 protein: CASSLSHRNGYTF
J gene: TRBJ2-7; D gene: NA; V gene: TRBV6-4; clone size: many; CDR3 DNA: TGTGCCAGCTCCCGTAGTTTGGATAATTCACCCCTCCACTTC; CDR3 protein: CASSRSLDNSPLHF
J gene: TRBJ2-6; D gene: TRBD2; V gene: TRBV11-1; clone size: NA; CDR3 DNA: TGTGCCAGCAGCTTAGGGACTAGCGGCTCTGGGGCCAACGTCCTGACTTTC; CDR3 protein: CASSLGTSGSGANVLTF
J gene: TRBJ2-7; D gene: NA; V gene: TRBV27; clone size: many; CDR3 DNA: TGTGCCAGCAGTTTATTGGGTGAGCAGTACTTC; CDR3 protein: CASSLLGEQYF
J gene: TRBJ2-1; D gene: TRBD1; V gene: TRBV11-2; clone size: NA; CDR3 DNA: TGTGCCAGCAGCTTAGCGGGACAGGGATATGAGCAGTTCTTC; CDR3 protein: CASSLAGQGYEQFF
J gene: TRBJ1-3; D gene: NA; V gene: TRBV6-1; clone size: many; CDR3 DNA: TGTGCCATCACAAGCCAGGGTATTGGAAACACCATATATTTT; CDR3 protein: CAITSQGIGNTIYF
J gene: TRBJ2-1; D gene: NA; V gene: TRBV7-2; clone size: NA; CDR3 DNA: TGTGCCAGCAGCTTCCAGGGCCCTGATTATGAGCAGTTCTTC; CDR3 protein: CASSFQGPDYEQFF
J gene: TRBJ2-7; D gene: TRBD2; V gene: TRBV7-9; clone size: medium-sized; CDR3 DNA: TGTGCCAGCAGCTTAGGGGGCGGGGGCTACGAGCAGTACTTC; CDR3 protein: CASSLGGGGYEQYF
J gene: TRBJ2-1; D gene: NA; V gene: TRBV6-1; clone size: many; CDR3 DNA: TGTGCCAGCAGGCTTGGCGGCCACTCCTACAATGAGCAGTTCTTC; CDR3 protein: CASRLGGHSYNEQFF
J gene: TRBJ1-2; D gene: NA; V gene: TRBV25-1; clone size: many; CDR3 DNA: TGTGCCAGCAGTGAAACAACTAACTATGGCTACACCTTC; CDR3 protein: CASSETTNYGYTF
J gene: TRBJ1-1; D gene: NA; V gene: TRBV12-3/TRBV12-4; clone size: large; CDR3 DNA: TGTGCCAGCAGTTTAGGGATGGGGCTTCAGGAGTCGAGCACTGAAGCTTTCTTT; CDR3 protein: CASSLGMGLQESSTEAFF
J gene: TRBJ1-2; D gene: NA; V gene: TRBV19; clone size: few; CDR3 DNA: TGTGCCAGTAGCCGGTTCGGGAATAACTATGGCTACACCTTC; CDR3 protein: CASSRFGNNYGYTF